This T cell receptor (beta chain) was captured by sequencing in a study of T cell responses to AZD1222 COVID-19 vaccine. This CDR3 comprises 13 residues. V was trimmed by 9 bases and J by 6 bases, leaving 15 bases between them. Assay used: immunoSEQ multiplex PCR; TCRdb lists only in-frame clones, some missing. Here the sample spans about 120,000 clones, around 94% being singletons. The genes are TRBV12-3 or TRBV12-4 and TRBJ1-5; D unclear. This sequence originates from an adult in good health. The sequencing here drew on peripheral blood, taken on day 0 of AZD1222 vaccination. The CDR3 sequence is CASTAVRSQPQHF. The CDR3 DNA is TGTGCCAGTACCGCTGTCAGAAGTCAGCCCCAGCATTTT.